One sample yielded the 25 T cell receptor beta chains listed below, sequenced in a study of control samples from healthy donors and cancer patients. Here immunoSEQ multiplex PCR was the method, and the copy in TCRdb shows in-frame clones only, minus some. The top ten hold roughly 1.5% of the sample, which has 150,000 to 200,000 clones, more than 90% seen once. Source material: blood. Every receptor here comes from a man under 40 in good health.

The chain uses TRBV4-1 and TRBJ2-5, with D possibly being TRBD2 (7 bases). Looked up from germline, CDR1 is MGHRA and CDR2 is YSYEKL. The CDR3 runs to 15 residues. V was cut by 0 bases and J by 6 bases, with 14 bases left in between. The CDR3: CASSQDGGGTKTQYF. The CDR3 nucleotides are TGCGCCAGCAGCCAAGACGGCGGGGGCACAAAGACCCAGTACTTC.

The J gene is TRBJ1-2, the V gene TRBV5-6; TRBD1 might be the D (6 bases). Germline V gene sequence: CDR1 SGHDT, CDR2 YYEEEE. The germline V and J ends were trimmed by 4 bases and 4 bases, with 14 bases remaining between them. The CDR3 runs 14 residues. CDR3 residues: CASSGDRNGYGYTF. The DNA for the CDR3 is TGTGCCAGCAGCGGTGACAGGAACGGCTATGGCTACACCTTC.

The chain uses TRBV9 and TRBJ1-2; D unclear. In germline, CDR1 is SGDLS, CDR2 YYNGEE. V shed 0 bases and J shed 4 bases, with 10 bases lying between them. The CDR3 has 14 amino acids. The CDR3 DNA sequence: TGTGCCAGCAGCGTAGACAGCTCCTTCTATGGCTACACCTTC. Encoded protein: CASSVDSSFYGYTF.

V usage is TRBV27 and J usage is TRBJ1-6, with D perhaps TRBD1 (6 bases). This CDR3 has 13 residues. Trimming cost V 4 bases and J 8 bases, with 9 bases left between them. CDR1 and CDR2 from the germline V gene are MNHEY and SMNVEV (reference sequence). CDR3 sequence reads: CASSSGGYSPLHF. The CDR3, as DNA: TGTGCCAGCAGTTCCGGGGGCTATTCACCCCTCCACTTT.

V and J are TRBV7-3 and TRBJ2-1, with 9 bases identical to TRBD2. The V gene end was trimmed by 5 bases and the J gene end by 4 bases; junction bases not matched to a gene: 3. Germline CDR1 is SGHTA and CDR2 is FQGTGA. The CDR3 is made up of 14 amino acids. The CDR3, as DNA: TGTGCCAGCAGCCCTAGCGGGATGTACAATGAGCAGTTCTTC. Translation gives CASSPSGMYNEQFF.

This clone has more than one count but fewer than ten. V is TRBV27 and J is TRBJ2-3, with D tentatively TRBD2 (6 bases). Germline-derived CDR1 and CDR2 are MNHEY and SMNVEV (reference sequence). This CDR3 is 15 amino acids long. Trimming took 6 bases from V and 0 from J, leaving 13 bases between them. The CDR3 DNA is TGTGCCAGCAGCTTTAGCGGTTTGAGCACAGATACGCAGTATTTT. Its translation: CASSFSGLSTDTQYF.

The chain combines TRBV5-1 with TRBJ2-3; D might be TRBD2 (5 bases). The CDR3 sequence is 16 residues long. Germline values: CDR1 SGHRS, CDR2 YFSETQ. Trimming pared 0 bases from V and 2 bases from J, leaving 13 bases between. The CDR3 nucleotides are TGCGCCAGCAGCTTGGAGCGGCAGCTCTTCACAGATACGCAGTATTTT. This gives the protein CASSLERQLFTDTQYF.

This clone was seen once. The V call is TRBV7-9, the J call TRBJ2-7; 7 bases line up with TRBD1. Germline values: CDR1 SEHNR, CDR2 FQNEAQ (reference sequence). With 4 bases clipped from V and 3 bases from J, the junction kept 6 bases outside the gene matches. This CDR3 spans 14 amino acids. The CDR3: CASSSQTGDYEQYF. Written as DNA, the CDR3 is TGTGCCAGCAGCTCCCAAACAGGGGACTACGAGCAGTACTTC.

The chain has TRBV5-4 and TRBJ1-2; D gene uncertain. Germline lookup yields CDR1 SGHNT and CDR2 YYREEE (reference sequence). CDR3 length equals 14 residues. V shed 5 bases and J shed 5 bases, with 16 bases lying between them. CDR3 DNA: TGTGCCAGCAGGTTTGGCCGCGACACGTATGGCTACACCTTC. Translating gives CASRFGRDTYGYTF.

Concerning this clone itself: Distinct nucleotide sequences in the sample also encode this CDR3. This rearrangement joins TRBV5-1 to TRBJ2-2, with 8 bases matching TRBD2. Losses at the gene ends were 7 bases for V and 3 bases for J; bases not matched to a gene: 8. In germline, CDR1 is SGHRS, CDR2 YFSETQ. This CDR3 comprises 15 residues. The CDR3 reads CASRRGGTDTGELFF. CDR3 DNA: TGCGCCAGCCGTCGGGGGGGCACGGACACCGGGGAGCTGTTTTTT.

The CDR3 protein is CASSMATGTEAFF. CDR3 in DNA: TGTGCCAGTAGTATGGCTACGGGCACTGAAGCTTTCTTT. This chain joins TRBV19 and TRBJ1-1, with D hard to call. V shed 3 bases and J shed 4 bases, with 9 bases lying between them. CDR1 is LNHDA and CDR2 is SQIVND in the germline V gene (reference sequence). This CDR3 is built from 13 residues.

The chain couples TRBV6-2 or TRBV6-3 to TRBJ2-3, with D maybe TRBD1 (6 bases). Germline V CDR1 and CDR2: MNHEY, SVGEGT. The CDR3 has 12 residues. The V end lost 5 bases, the J end lost 5 bases, and 8 bases lay between the germline ends. The CDR3 loop reads CASSPGVDTQYF. The DNA for the CDR3 is TGTGCCAGCAGTCCAGGGGTAGATACGCAGTATTTT.

V gene TRBV20-1 combines with J gene TRBJ1-5, with TRBD1 identical over 9 bases. The V gene end was trimmed by 3 bases and the J gene end by 1 base; junction bases not matched to a gene: 10. This CDR3 contains 17 residues. Germline-derived CDR1 and CDR2 are DFQATT and SNEGSKA (reference sequence). Here the CDR3 DNA reads TGCAGTGCTAGTGGGGGTTTACAGGGGGCGAGCAATCAGCCCCAGCATTTT. It codes for CSASGGLQGASNQPQHF.

The sample holds one count of this clone. The CDR3 DNA reads TGTGCCAGTAGCCTAGGACAGGGGGCCGAACAGCCCCAGCATTTT. It is translated as CASSLGQGAEQPQHF. This chain uses TRBV19 with TRBJ1-5, with 11 positions matching TRBD1. From germline, CDR1 is LNHDA and CDR2 SQIVND (reference sequence). The CDR3 is 15 amino acids. With 6 bases clipped from V and 7 bases from J, the junction kept 8 bases outside the gene matches.

The chain is built from TRBV5-1 and TRBJ2-5; D may be TRBD1 or TRBD2 (5 bases each). CDR1 and CDR2 from the germline V gene are SGHRS and YFSETQ. This CDR3 region has 13 residues. Trimming left V 5 bases short and J 4 bases short, with 12 bases between. The CDR3 loop reads CASRAIGGETQYF. The CDR3 nucleotides are TGCGCCAGCAGGGCAATTGGGGGAGAGACCCAGTACTTC.

The rearrangement uses TRBV2 and TRBJ1-6; D call uncertain. The V gene lost 7 bases and the J gene lost 7 bases, with 17 bases spanning the gap. CDR1 and CDR2 from the germline V gene are SNHLY and FYNNEI. This CDR3 has 15 residues. The CDR3 sequence is CASNTPRAGNSPLHF. The CDR3 DNA reads TGTGCCAGCAATACACCTCGGGCGGGGAATTCACCCCTCCACTTT.

Only one count was recorded for this clone. This chain connects TRBV4-1 to TRBJ2-2; 8 nucleotides line up with TRBD2. Losses at the gene ends were 4 bases for V and 3 bases for J; bases not matched to a gene: 10. Germline V gives CDR1 MGHRA, CDR2 YSYEKL. There are 17 residues in the CDR3. The DNA of the CDR3 is TGCGCCAGCAGCCCGAGATGGGCGGGGGGATACACCGGGGAGCTGTTTTTT. Protein product: CASSPRWAGGYTGELFF.

V usage is TRBV6-2 or TRBV6-3 and J usage is TRBJ2-3; 10 bases line up with TRBD2. J was trimmed by 1 base and V by 2 bases; bases with no gene match: 6. The CDR3 covers 17 residues. The germline V gene encodes CDR1 MNHEY and CDR2 SVGEGT. The DNA of the CDR3 is TGTGCCAGCAGTTACCCTCTAGCGGGGGAACGCACAGATACGCAGTATTTT. This translates into CASSYPLAGERTDTQYF.

This chain links TRBV6-1 with TRBJ1-5; perhaps TRBD1 as D (6 bases). The CDR3 length is 15 residues. Germline V gene sequence: CDR1 MNHNS, CDR2 SASEGT. V dropped 1 base and J dropped 9 bases, with 16 bases sitting between them. The CDR3 region has the DNA TGTGCCAGCAGTGAAGTTCCCACGGGGGCAGGGCCCCAGCATTTT. Translated, it gives CASSEVPTGAGPQHF.

This sequence joins TRBV7-2 and TRBJ2-2, with 8 bases aligning to TRBD1. The germline CDR1 and CDR2 sequences are SGHTA and FQGNSA. This CDR3 has 14 residues. Trimming removed 3 bases from V and 6 bases from J; junction bases left unmatched: 3. CDR3 bases: TGTGCCAGCAGCTTGAGACAGGGGTCCGGGGAGCTGTTTTTT. Translated: CASSLRQGSGELFF.

The V gene is TRBV30, the J gene TRBJ1-4; D is uncertain. V was trimmed by 0 bases and J by 6 bases, leaving 11 bases between them. Germline lookup yields CDR1 GTSNPN and CDR2 SVGIG (reference sequence). This CDR3 spans 14 amino acids. The CDR3 region has the DNA TGTGCCTGGAGTGTGAGTTTCGATTATGAAAAACTGTTTTTT. Amino acids: CAWSVSFDYEKLFF.

V and J are TRBV6-2 or TRBV6-3 and TRBJ1-2; D is ambiguous. V was cut by 2 bases and J by 0 bases, with 7 bases left in between. In germline, CDR1 is MNHEY, CDR2 SVGEGT. The CDR3 has 14 residues. CDR3 in DNA: TGTGCCAGCAGTTACCGACGGTCTAACTATGGCTACACCTTC. Translating it yields CASSYRRSNYGYTF.

The gene calls are TRBV6-1 and TRBJ2-3; the D gene could be TRBD1 or TRBD2 (5 bases each). Germline loops: CDR1 MNHNS, CDR2 SASEGT. CDR3 length: 15 residues. Trimming removed 0 bases at V and 5 bases at J, with 12 bases between. The CDR3 spells CASSEAPGTVDTQYF. DNA for the CDR3: TGTGCCAGCAGTGAAGCACCTGGGACCGTAGATACGCAGTATTTT.

The genes are TRBV10-3 and TRBJ2-7; D not resolved. The CDR3 is 12 amino acids. Germline CDR1 and CDR2: ENHRY and SYGVKD. Trimming removed 3 bases from V and 5 bases from J, with 8 bases in between. CDR3 loop: CAISDGYHEQYF. The CDR3 coding sequence is TGTGCCATCAGTGACGGGTACCACGAGCAGTACTTC.

V is TRBV6-5 and J is TRBJ1-1; D unclear. The V gene's germline CDR1 is MNHEY and CDR2 SVGAGI. The CDR3 consists of 14 residues. The V end lost 6 bases, the J end lost 0 bases, and 11 bases lay between the germline ends. CDR3 residues: CASSWQAMNTEAFF. Written as DNA, the CDR3 is TGTGCCAGCAGCTGGCAGGCGATGAACACTGAAGCTTTCTTT.